Listed below are T cell receptor beta chains from one sample, sequenced in a study of cytotoxic CD8 clonotypes in ibrutinib-treated CLL. Data came from immunoSEQ multiplex PCR; TCRdb stores just in-frame clones and leaves some out. The sample has 23,000 or so clones; just under 70% are singletons. Sequenced here: PBMCs, sampled after 24 months of ibrutinib treatment. The receptors derive from a human donor with chronic lymphocytic leukemia. Each CDR3 is given with its conserved first and last residue. A D gene is named only where the DNA matches it firmly. Some rows have no size entry. The others give once, few or many, or a class for an expanded clone.

CDR3nt: TGTGCCAGCAGCCCAGATTTAAGGGTCTATGGCTACACCTTC
CDR3aa: CASSPDLRVYGYTF
j_gene: TRBJ1-2
d_gene: -
v_gene: TRBV5-5
abundance: -

CDR3nt: TGCGCCAGCAGCCTACAGGGGTATGGCTACACCTTC
CDR3aa: CASSLQGYGYTF
j_gene: TRBJ1-2
d_gene: TRBD1
v_gene: TRBV5-1
abundance: -

CDR3nt: TGTGCCAGCAGTTTACTTGCAGGGGGCGTCTACTATGGCTACACCTTC
CDR3aa: CASSLLAGGVYYGYTF
j_gene: TRBJ1-2
d_gene: TRBD1
v_gene: TRBV27
abundance: -

CDR3nt: TGTGCCAGCAGCCCAAAAGAGGCGTCCTACGAGCAGTACTTC
CDR3aa: CASSPKEASYEQYF
j_gene: TRBJ2-7
d_gene: -
v_gene: TRBV7-6
abundance: medium-sized

CDR3nt: TGTGCCAGCTCACTGCTGGGACTAGCGGGGGGGAGCTCCTACGAGCAGTACTTC
CDR3aa: CASSLLGLAGGSSYEQYF
j_gene: TRBJ2-7
d_gene: TRBD2
v_gene: TRBV18
abundance: -

CDR3nt: TGCAGCGTTGAGGCTAGCGGGGGGACGGAGCAGTTCTTC
CDR3aa: CSVEASGGTEQFF
j_gene: TRBJ2-1
d_gene: TRBD2
v_gene: TRBV29-1
abundance: -

CDR3nt: TGTGCCAGCAGCGCCTATAGGACAGTTAGCAATCAGCCCCAGCATTTT
CDR3aa: CASSAYRTVSNQPQHF
j_gene: TRBJ1-5
d_gene: -
v_gene: TRBV7-8
abundance: -

CDR3nt: TGCAGCGTTGAAGGACAGGAGGAAGTAAAAGCTTTCTTT
CDR3aa: CSVEGQEEVKAFF
j_gene: TRBJ1-1
d_gene: -
v_gene: TRBV29-1
abundance: -

CDR3nt: TGTGCCAGCAGCTTCGGGACAGGGACCGGAAACACCATATATTTT
CDR3aa: CASSFGTGTGNTIYF
j_gene: TRBJ1-3
d_gene: TRBD1
v_gene: TRBV5-6
abundance: -

CDR3nt: TGTGCCAGCGCAGACAGGGAAGATCAGCCCCAGCATTTT
CDR3aa: CASADREDQPQHF
j_gene: TRBJ1-5
d_gene: TRBD1
v_gene: TRBV2
abundance: few

CDR3nt: TGTGCCATCAGTGACACAGGGGGTACTGAAGCTTTCTTT
CDR3aa: CAISDTGGTEAFF
j_gene: TRBJ1-1
d_gene: TRBD1
v_gene: TRBV10-3
abundance: -

CDR3nt: TGCAGCGTCAAGACTAGCGGGGGGGTGGTGCAGTACTTC
CDR3aa: CSVKTSGGVVQYF
j_gene: TRBJ2-7
d_gene: TRBD2
v_gene: TRBV29-1
abundance: -

CDR3nt: TGTGCCAGCAGCTCGACGACAAAGGGTAACACCGGGGAGCTGTTTTTT
CDR3aa: CASSSTTKGNTGELFF
j_gene: TRBJ2-2
d_gene: -
v_gene: TRBV5-6
abundance: few

CDR3nt: TGCGCCAGTTCCGACGGGGGGGCAGGTCGAACTGGCTACACCTTC
CDR3aa: CASSDGGAGRTGYTF
j_gene: TRBJ1-2
d_gene: -
v_gene: TRBV5-1
abundance: -

CDR3nt: TGTGCCACAGGGGTAAATCAGCCCCAGCATTTT
CDR3aa: CATGVNQPQHF
j_gene: TRBJ1-5
d_gene: -
v_gene: TRBV19
abundance: -

CDR3nt: TGTGCCAGCAGAAGTACCTCCACTAATGAAAAACTGTTTTTT
CDR3aa: CASRSTSTNEKLFF
j_gene: TRBJ1-4
d_gene: -
v_gene: TRBV7-8
abundance: -

CDR3nt: TGTGCCAGCAGCTCTCACAGGGGGCTCGACAACTCTGGGGCCAACGTCCTGACTTTC
CDR3aa: CASSSHRGLDNSGANVLTF
j_gene: TRBJ2-6
d_gene: TRBD1
v_gene: TRBV7-9
abundance: -

CDR3nt: TGTGCCAGCAGCCAAGATACGGCCAGATTGAACACTGAAGCTTTCTTT
CDR3aa: CASSQDTARLNTEAFF
j_gene: TRBJ1-1
d_gene: -
v_gene: TRBV14
abundance: -

CDR3nt: TGCGCCAGCAGTGAGTCAGGATCGGTTGAAAAACTGTTTTTT
CDR3aa: CASSESGSVEKLFF
j_gene: TRBJ1-4
d_gene: -
v_gene: TRBV10-1
abundance: once

CDR3nt: TGCAGCGTCCCCCCTCGCGGGGGGGGTACAGATACGCAGTATTTT
CDR3aa: CSVPPRGGGTDTQYF
j_gene: TRBJ2-3
d_gene: TRBD2
v_gene: TRBV29-1
abundance: -

CDR3nt: TGTGCCAGCTCAGTCGGGGCGAGCTCCTACGAGCAGTACTTC
CDR3aa: CASSVGASSYEQYF
j_gene: TRBJ2-7
d_gene: -
v_gene: TRBV18
abundance: -

CDR3nt: TGTGCCAGCAGTGTAACGGAGAGACTCTCCGGAAACACCATATATTTT
CDR3aa: CASSVTERLSGNTIYF
j_gene: TRBJ1-3
d_gene: -
v_gene: TRBV2
abundance: few

CDR3nt: TGTGCCAGCAGCCAAGACAGAGCCATCGGTGGCTACACCTTC
CDR3aa: CASSQDRAIGGYTF
j_gene: TRBJ1-2
d_gene: -
v_gene: TRBV14
abundance: -

CDR3nt: TGTGCCAGCAGTTCCCGGACAGTGAACACTGAAGCTTTCTTT
CDR3aa: CASSSRTVNTEAFF
j_gene: TRBJ1-1
d_gene: -
v_gene: TRBV27
abundance: -

CDR3nt: TGTGCCAGCAGCTTAGGGGCTAGCATAGCAGATACGCAGTATTTT
CDR3aa: CASSLGASIADTQYF
j_gene: TRBJ2-3
d_gene: -
v_gene: TRBV7-9
abundance: -

CDR3nt: TGTGCCAGCTCACCCGGGGGGGGCGCAAGGGGCTACACCTTC
CDR3aa: CASSPGGGARGYTF
j_gene: TRBJ1-2
d_gene: -
v_gene: TRBV9
abundance: medium-sized

CDR3nt: TGCGCCAGCAGTGAGTTGGGGACAGGGGGCGGCTACACCTTC
CDR3aa: CASSELGTGGGYTF
j_gene: TRBJ1-2
d_gene: TRBD1
v_gene: TRBV10-2
abundance: -

CDR3nt: TGTGCCAGCAGCCCACGGACAGGGCTTGGCTACACCTTC
CDR3aa: CASSPRTGLGYTF
j_gene: TRBJ1-2
d_gene: TRBD1
v_gene: TRBV7-3
abundance: once

CDR3nt: TGTGCCAGCAGTCTATTCGGACAGGGCGAGGCGGGTGGCTACACCTTC
CDR3aa: CASSLFGQGEAGGYTF
j_gene: TRBJ1-2
d_gene: TRBD1
v_gene: TRBV6-6
abundance: -

CDR3nt: TGTGCCAGCAGCGTAGACACCTACTATGGCTACACCTTC
CDR3aa: CASSVDTYYGYTF
j_gene: TRBJ1-2
d_gene: -
v_gene: TRBV9
abundance: -

CDR3nt: TGCAGCGTTTCGACAGGGGGCACAGATACGCAGTATTTT
CDR3aa: CSVSTGGTDTQYF
j_gene: TRBJ2-3
d_gene: TRBD1
v_gene: TRBV29-1
abundance: -

CDR3nt: TGTGCCAGCAGCGGGGGACAGGGCATGAACACTGAAGCTTTCTTT
CDR3aa: CASSGGQGMNTEAFF
j_gene: TRBJ1-1
d_gene: TRBD1
v_gene: TRBV5-4
abundance: -

CDR3nt: TGTGCCACCAGCAGAGTGGAGGGGGTATACTACGAGCAGTACTTC
CDR3aa: CATSRVEGVYYEQYF
j_gene: TRBJ2-7
d_gene: -
v_gene: TRBV15
abundance: -

CDR3nt: TGCAGTGCCTCAGGGAGGGAGACCCAGTACTTC
CDR3aa: CSASGRETQYF
j_gene: TRBJ2-5
d_gene: -
v_gene: TRBV20-1
abundance: few

CDR3nt: TGTGCCAGTAGTGTGGACAGGGCCTACGAGCAGTACTTC
CDR3aa: CASSVDRAYEQYF
j_gene: TRBJ2-7
d_gene: TRBD1
v_gene: TRBV19
abundance: -

CDR3nt: TGTGCCAGTAACTCCGGACAGGGTAGCAATCAGCCCCAGCATTTT
CDR3aa: CASNSGQGSNQPQHF
j_gene: TRBJ1-5
d_gene: TRBD1
v_gene: TRBV19
abundance: -

CDR3nt: TGTGCCAGCAGCCACCCTTCGGGAGGGGGACAGAGCTCCTACGAGCAGTACTTC
CDR3aa: CASSHPSGGGQSSYEQYF
j_gene: TRBJ2-7
d_gene: -
v_gene: TRBV7-9
abundance: -

CDR3nt: TGTGCCAGCAGCTTATCTGGGACTAGCGGGGGGGATGAGCAGTTCTTC
CDR3aa: CASSLSGTSGGDEQFF
j_gene: TRBJ2-1
d_gene: TRBD2
v_gene: TRBV11-3
abundance: once

CDR3nt: TGTGCCAGTAGTGCTACGTCCGGGACACCCTACAATGAGCAGTTCTTC
CDR3aa: CASSATSGTPYNEQFF
j_gene: TRBJ2-1
d_gene: -
v_gene: TRBV19
abundance: -

CDR3nt: TGTGCCAGCAGCTCTAGAAGGGGTGAAAAACTGTTTTTT
CDR3aa: CASSSRRGEKLFF
j_gene: TRBJ1-4
d_gene: -
v_gene: TRBV7-9
abundance: few

CDR3nt: TGTGCCAGTAGTATCGGACCGTCCGAGCAGTACTTC
CDR3aa: CASSIGPSEQYF
j_gene: TRBJ2-7
d_gene: -
v_gene: TRBV19
abundance: few

CDR3nt: TGTGCCAGCAGCCGCTGGTGGGGAGGACAGCGGGGGGCCGTTAGCACAGATACGCAGTATTTT
CDR3aa: CASSRWWGGQRGAVSTDTQYF
j_gene: TRBJ2-3
d_gene: TRBD2
v_gene: TRBV27
abundance: -

CDR3nt: TGTGCCAGTAGGGGACAGTCTGGGGCCAACGTCCTGACTTTC
CDR3aa: CASRGQSGANVLTF
j_gene: TRBJ2-6
d_gene: TRBD1
v_gene: TRBV19
abundance: -

CDR3nt: TGCGCCAGCAGTGAGTATCTCAGGACAAGCAATCAGCCCCAGCATTTT
CDR3aa: CASSEYLRTSNQPQHF
j_gene: TRBJ1-5
d_gene: -
v_gene: TRBV10-1
abundance: -

CDR3nt: TGTGCCAGCAGCTTAAGGACAGGGGGTCACGAGCAGTACTTC
CDR3aa: CASSLRTGGHEQYF
j_gene: TRBJ2-7
d_gene: TRBD1
v_gene: TRBV11-3
abundance: -

CDR3nt: TGCGCCAGCAGCTTTGGACTAGCGACAAGGTCCTCTAGCACAGATACGCAGTATTTT
CDR3aa: CASSFGLATRSSSTDTQYF
j_gene: TRBJ2-3
d_gene: TRBD2
v_gene: TRBV5-1
abundance: -

CDR3nt: TGTGCCAGCAGTGAATTTTTGGGTACCCCCTATGGCTACACCTTC
CDR3aa: CASSEFLGTPYGYTF
j_gene: TRBJ1-2
d_gene: -
v_gene: TRBV6-1
abundance: -

CDR3nt: TGCAGCACGAGACAGGGAAGGAGTTTACAAGAGACCCAGTACTTC
CDR3aa: CSTRQGRSLQETQYF
j_gene: TRBJ2-5
d_gene: TRBD1
v_gene: TRBV29-1
abundance: -

CDR3nt: TGTGCCAGCAGCCCGCAGCGGGTTGAGATGGATGAGCAGTTCTTC
CDR3aa: CASSPQRVEMDEQFF
j_gene: TRBJ2-1
d_gene: -
v_gene: TRBV5-5
abundance: once

CDR3nt: TGTGCCAGCAAAAGGGACCATTCGATCTCCGAGCAGTACTTC
CDR3aa: CASKRDHSISEQYF
j_gene: TRBJ2-7
d_gene: -
v_gene: TRBV2
abundance: -

CDR3nt: TGTGCCAGTAGGGACAGGGGGTGGAATTCACCCCTCCACTTT
CDR3aa: CASRDRGWNSPLHF
j_gene: TRBJ1-6
d_gene: TRBD1
v_gene: TRBV19
abundance: -

CDR3nt: TGTGCCATCAGGCCACCGGGACTGACGGTCTTC
CDR3aa: CAIRPPGLTVF
j_gene: TRBJ2-1
d_gene: -
v_gene: TRBV10-3
abundance: few

CDR3nt: TGTGCCAGCAGCTTGGACCTAGCGGGGGGGCAAGAGACCCAGTACTTC
CDR3aa: CASSLDLAGGQETQYF
j_gene: TRBJ2-5
d_gene: TRBD2
v_gene: TRBV5-4
abundance: -

CDR3nt: TGTGCCAGCTTAGGTCTCCTGGGCCCCCCGAACTATGGCTACACCTTC
CDR3aa: CASLGLLGPPNYGYTF
j_gene: TRBJ1-2
d_gene: -
v_gene: TRBV2
abundance: once

CDR3nt: TGTGCCAGCAGCTTAGAGTACATGAACACTGAAGCTTTCTTT
CDR3aa: CASSLEYMNTEAFF
j_gene: TRBJ1-1
d_gene: -
v_gene: TRBV11-2
abundance: -

CDR3nt: TGTGCCAGCAGCTTAGCTAGCGGGGTGTACAATGAGCAGTTCTTC
CDR3aa: CASSLASGVYNEQFF
j_gene: TRBJ2-1
d_gene: TRBD2
v_gene: TRBV11-2
abundance: -

CDR3nt: TGTGCCAGCTCACTCCAGGGGGCAGGGACTGAAGCTTTCTTT
CDR3aa: CASSLQGAGTEAFF
j_gene: TRBJ1-1
d_gene: TRBD1
v_gene: TRBV18
abundance: few

CDR3nt: TGTGCCAGCAGCCAGGAGACAGGGGGAACCCCCTTACCCGGGGAGCTGTTTTTT
CDR3aa: CASSQETGGTPLPGELFF
j_gene: TRBJ2-2
d_gene: TRBD1
v_gene: TRBV7-9
abundance: many

CDR3nt: TGTGCCATCAGCGGGACTAGCGGGACCCAAGAGACCCAGTACTTC
CDR3aa: CAISGTSGTQETQYF
j_gene: TRBJ2-5
d_gene: TRBD2
v_gene: TRBV10-3
abundance: -